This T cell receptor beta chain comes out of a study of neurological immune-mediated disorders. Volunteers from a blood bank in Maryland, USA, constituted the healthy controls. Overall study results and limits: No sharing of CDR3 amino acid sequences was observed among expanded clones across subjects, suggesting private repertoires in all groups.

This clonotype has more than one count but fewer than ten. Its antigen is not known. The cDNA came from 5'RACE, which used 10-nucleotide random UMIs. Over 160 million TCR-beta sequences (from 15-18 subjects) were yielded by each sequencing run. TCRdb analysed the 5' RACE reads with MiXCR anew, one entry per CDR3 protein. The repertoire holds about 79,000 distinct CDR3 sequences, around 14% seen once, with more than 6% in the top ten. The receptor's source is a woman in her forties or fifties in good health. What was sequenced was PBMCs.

The CDR3 protein is CASSLEPGGADTQYF. CDR3 sequence (DNA): TGTGCCAGCAGCTTGGAGCCAGGGGGCGCAGATACGCAGTATTTT. The chain joins TRBV5-6 to TRBJ2-3; 8 nucleotides match TRBD1. CDR1 SGHDT and CDR2 YYEEEE come from the germline V gene. Germline trimming cut 0 bases from V and 4 bases from J; bases unmatched to any gene: 4. This CDR3 has 15 residues.